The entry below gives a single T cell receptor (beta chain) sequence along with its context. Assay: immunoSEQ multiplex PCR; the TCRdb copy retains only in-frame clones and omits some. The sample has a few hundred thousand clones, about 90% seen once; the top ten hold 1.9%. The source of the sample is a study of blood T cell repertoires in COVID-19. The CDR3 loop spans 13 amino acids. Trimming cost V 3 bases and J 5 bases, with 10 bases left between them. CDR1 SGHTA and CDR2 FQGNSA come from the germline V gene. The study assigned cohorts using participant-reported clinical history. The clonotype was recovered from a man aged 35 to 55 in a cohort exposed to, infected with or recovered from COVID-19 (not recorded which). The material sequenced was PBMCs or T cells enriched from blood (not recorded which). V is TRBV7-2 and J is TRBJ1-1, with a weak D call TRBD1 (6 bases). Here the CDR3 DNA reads TGTGCCAGCAGCTTCCTGGACAGAACTGAAGCTTTCTTT. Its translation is CASSFLDRTEAFF.